Described below is a single T cell receptor beta chain sequence and its context. This sample stems from a study of blood T cells in healthy people across ages. PCR was performed a second time for roughly 7 to 12 cycles using a sample-barcoded 5' primer and a J-beta primer mix. TCRdb re-called the 5' RACE reads through MiXCR, storing one row per CDR3 protein. The table lists hundreds of thousands of distinct CDR3 sequences, under 30% of them singletons. Germline CDR1 and CDR2: MNHEY and SMNVEV (reference sequence). The V end was cut by 6 bases, the J end by 11 bases, with 15 bases between. The CDR3 runs to 12 residues. Another study also made use of these data, one on T cells of mothers and their children.

Sequencing was performed on blood. This rearrangement joins TRBV27 to TRBJ2-3, with unresolved D. This receptor was identified in a boy younger than 18 in good health. The CDR3, as DNA: TGTGCCAGCAGAATTCCATCCGGCGGGCAGTATTTT. This gives the protein CASRIPSGGQYF.